The 8 T cell receptor beta chains in this list originate from one sample, sequenced in a study of T cells in women clearing cervical HPV infection (dated by TCRdb to 2017 to 2018). The method behind the library was the immunoSEQ multiplex PCR assay. Here the immuneACCESS table is served through TCRdb, limited to in-frame sequences with V and J called. Missing clones are a known gap in these copies; in checked studies unresolved V genes cover under half, and the rest lacks a known reason. This specimen's table enumerates about 15,000 clones. Together, the top ten hold 7.6% of the sample. The sequenced sample was blood buffy coat. The receptors derive from a woman aged 18-69 years with a cervical HPV16 infection that either progressed to CIN3+ or cleared (not recorded which).

Points on this clone: The read gets to within 3 residues of the CDR3 end, and the germline J gene fills in the rest. The chain carries TRBV7-3 and TRBJ2-5; 12 bases line up with TRBD2. V lost 4 bases to trimming and J lost 5 bases; unmatched junction nucleotides: 5. The CDR3 runs 15 residues. Germline CDR1 and CDR2: SGHTA and FQGTGA. The CDR3 sequence is CASSSGLAGYETQYF. CDR3 DNA, as far as it was read: TGTGCCAGCAGCTCTGGACTAGCGGGATATGAGACC.

A remark on this clone: From the germline J gene comes the end of the CDR3, since the read stops 3 residues before it. The rearrangement uses TRBV29-1 and TRBJ2-1, with D maybe TRBD2 (6 bases). V lost 6 bases to trimming and J lost 0 bases, with 15 bases between them. The germline CDR1 and CDR2 sequences are SQVTM and ANQGSEA. The CDR3 covers 15 residues. CDR3: CSVRPGLSSYNEQFF. The DNA read from the CDR3 is TGCAGCGTAAGACCGGGACTGAGCTCCTACAATGAG.

On this clone itself: The read halts 3 residues ahead of the CDR3 end, with the missing end drawn from the germline J gene. The V and J genes are TRBV7-9 and TRBJ2-4; the D gene is possibly TRBD1 (6 bases). V was cut by 3 bases and J by 7 bases, with 7 bases left in between. In germline, CDR1 is SEHNR, CDR2 FQNEAQ (reference sequence). CDR3 length: 12 amino acids. The CDR3 bases that were read are TGTGCCAGCAGCTTCAGGGGTAACATT. Its protein product is CASSFRGNI. Given in full, the CDR3 is CASSFRGNIQYF.

Concerning this clone itself: The read terminates 3 residues ahead of where the CDR3 ends, so the germline J gene completes it. The genes are TRBV5-4 and TRBJ1-6; 7 bases are shared with TRBD1. CDR1 SGHNT and CDR2 YYREEE come from the germline V gene (reference sequence). CDR3 size: 16 residues. Trimming cost V 1 base and J 7 bases; bases outside gene matches: 8. This CDR3 reads CASSLSGQALNSPLHF. The sequenced CDR3 bases are TGTGCCAGCAGCTTGAGCGGACAGGCTTTAAATTCACCC.

About this clone: The read gets to within 3 residues of the CDR3 end, and the germline J gene fills in the rest. The V and J genes are TRBV11-3 and TRBJ1-6; D ambiguous. Per germline, CDR1 SGHNT and CDR2 YENEEA. Trimming stripped 1 base from V and 4 bases from J, with 5 bases between. The CDR3 is 14 residues long. The chain's CDR3 is CASSLARYNSPLHF. Partial CDR3 DNA: TGTGCCAGCAGCTTAGCCCGTTATAATTCACCC.

On this clone itself: The CDR3 extends 3 residues past the end of the read, so its final part is completed from the germline J gene. This rearrangement joins TRBV19 to TRBJ2-1; 10 nucleotides match TRBD2. Germline trimming cut 2 bases from V and 7 bases from J; bases unmatched to any gene: 8. CDR3 length equals 16 residues. Per the germline V gene, CDR1 is LNHDA and CDR2 is SQIVND (reference sequence). CDR3: CASSIRPSGSFNEQFF. The DNA read from the CDR3 is TGTGCCAGTAGTATAAGGCCTAGCGGGAGCTTTAATGAG.

To note about this clone: The CDR3 extends 3 residues past the end of the read, so its final part is completed from the germline J gene. The V gene is TRBV13, the J gene TRBJ1-4; 8 nucleotides agree with TRBD1. This CDR3 spans 14 amino acids. The V and J ends lost 5 bases and 7 bases, in that order; junction bases with no gene match: 6. Germline V CDR1 and CDR2: PRHDT, FYEKMQ (reference sequence). Incomplete CDR3 DNA: TGTGCCAGCAGCAAGAATCAGGGGGCTGAAAAA. Its protein is CASSKNQGAEK. In full, the CDR3 reads CASSKNQGAEKLFF.

CDR3 DNA (partial): TGTGCCAGTAGTATGGCCCAGGGGCACAACGAG. Translating it yields CASSMAQGHNE. In full, the CDR3 is CASSMAQGHNEQYF. The chain combines TRBV19 with TRBJ2-7, with a tentative D call TRBD1 (6 bases). Read coverage stops 3 residues before the CDR3 terminus; the germline J gene supplies the remainder. Between the trimmed V and J ends, which lost 3 bases and 5 bases, there was a span of 14 bases. Germline loops: CDR1 LNHDA, CDR2 SQIVND (reference sequence). The length of the CDR3 is 14 residues.